Each of the 21 T cell receptor beta chains below was sequenced from the same sample in a study of blood T cell repertoires in COVID-19 (dated by TCRdb to 2018 to 2020). Library method: the immunoSEQ multiplex PCR assay. TCRdb obtained this table from immuneACCESS and retained in-frame rearrangements with V and J assigned. These tables miss some clones; where compared with another copy, unresolved V genes account for less than half of the shortfall, and the remainder is unexplained. This sample has about 260,000 clones in its table, and around 84% of those were observed once. The ten biggest clones cover 3.5% to 5% of the sample. The sequenced sample consisted of peripheral blood. These receptors were obtained from a man aged 55 to 69 with acute or convalescent COVID-19.

This clone was counted a single time. The chain combines TRBV19 with TRBJ2-5, with 8 nucleotides matching TRBD1. There are 16 residues in the CDR3. Germline CDR1 LNHDA, CDR2 SQIVND (reference sequence). J lost 4 bases, V lost 5 bases, and 12 bases had no gene match. CDR3 sequence reads: CASSDQWTGIGETQYF. The CDR3 nucleotides are TGTGCCAGTAGTGACCAATGGACAGGGATAGGAGAGACCCAGTACTTC.

The chain is built from TRBV19 and TRBJ2-2; D is possibly TRBD2 (6 bases). Per the germline V gene, CDR1 is LNHDA and CDR2 is SQIVND (reference sequence). CDR3 length equals 12 residues. The V gene lost 7 bases and the J gene lost 6 bases, with 9 bases spanning the gap. DNA of the CDR3: TGTGCCAGTACCCAGCGGGCCGGGGAGCTGTTTTTT. Translating gives CASTQRAGELFF.

V gene TRBV3-1 (or the pseudogene TRBV3-2) combines with J gene TRBJ2-7; 8 bases match TRBD2. Trimming took 3 bases from V and 0 from J; bases not matched to a gene: 7. The CDR3 extends over 16 amino acids. CDR1 and CDR2 (germline): LGHDT, YNNKEL (reference sequence). This chain's CDR3 is CASSHGTSLISYEQYF. The CDR3 DNA follows: TGTGCCAGCAGCCATGGGACTAGTCTTATCTCCTACGAGCAGTACTTC.

The J gene is TRBJ2-5, the V gene TRBV2, with TRBD2 matching 7 bases. CDR3 size: 15 residues. V dropped 6 bases and J dropped 3; count of bases not matched to a gene: 10. The germline V gene encodes CDR1 SNHLY and CDR2 FYNNEI. The CDR3 loop reads CASSPWVAGEETQYF. CDR3 DNA: TGTGCCAGCAGCCCCTGGGTAGCGGGTGAAGAGACCCAGTACTTC.

The J gene is TRBJ1-1, the V gene TRBV6-1; 8 bases line up with TRBD1. The germline gives CDR1 MNHNS, CDR2 SASEGT. The CDR3 has 16 residues. V lost 4 bases to trimming and J lost 3 bases; unmatched junction nucleotides: 10. Here the CDR3 DNA reads TGTGCCAGCAGTGCGAATACAGGGGGTCGAGACACTGAAGCTTTCTTT. Its protein product is CASSANTGGRDTEAFF.

At least ten counts were recorded for this clone. CDR3 region: CASSPDRGFSTNEKLFF. CDR3 in DNA: TGTGCCAGCAGCCCCGACAGGGGGTTTTCAACTAATGAAAAACTGTTTTTT. The chain combines TRBV16 with TRBJ1-4, with 9 bases fitting TRBD1. CDR1 KGHSY and CDR2 FQNENV come from the germline V gene. V lost 4 bases, J lost 0 bases, and 6 bases stayed unmatched. The CDR3 has 17 amino acids.

This chain uses TRBV12-3 or TRBV12-4 with TRBJ1-2; 7 bases line up with TRBD1. This CDR3 contains 13 residues. V lost 6 bases and J lost 2; bases outside the gene matches: 3. The CDR3 reads CASRVTGNYGYTF. For the CDR3, the DNA is TGTGCCAGCAGAGTGACAGGGAACTATGGCTACACCTTC.

The chain combines TRBV14 with TRBJ1-2, with TRBD1 matching 10 bases. CDR3 size: 17 residues. The J segment lost 0 bases and the V segment lost 5 bases, leaving 9 bases of the junction unmatched. The germline V gene has CDR1 SGHDN and CDR2 FVKESK. CDR3 loop: CASSTPTGGPPNYGYTF. CDR3 in DNA: TGTGCCAGCAGCACACCGACAGGGGGCCCTCCTAACTATGGCTACACCTTC.

CDR3 amino acids: CASSLQGGTGELFF. The CDR3 DNA follows: TGTGCCAGCAGCTTGCAGGGCGGCACCGGGGAGCTGTTTTTT. The chain couples TRBV5-6 to TRBJ2-2; D possibly corresponds to TRBD1 (5 bases). The V gene lost 1 base and the J gene lost 4 bases, with 8 bases spanning the gap. This CDR3 region has 14 residues. The V gene's germline CDR1 is SGHDT and CDR2 YYEEEE.

The rearrangement links TRBV7-2 to TRBJ2-1; D is unresolved. V lost 5 bases and J 6 bases, leaving 11 bases between the germline ends. In germline, CDR1 is SGHTA, CDR2 FQGNSA. This CDR3 region has 13 residues. This CDR3 reads CASSPHMANEQFF. DNA of the CDR3: TGTGCCAGCAGCCCTCACATGGCCAATGAGCAGTTCTTC.

CDR3 in amino acids: CASSLRGTDDLGYTF. CDR3 in DNA: TGTGCCAGCAGTTTACGCGGGACAGATGATCTTGGCTACACCTTC. The chain uses TRBV27 and TRBJ1-2; 7 bases match TRBD1. Germline lookup yields CDR1 MNHEY and CDR2 SMNVEV (reference sequence). The CDR3 sequence is 15 residues long. J gave up 7 bases and V 2 bases, and 10 bases lay outside the gene matches.

The chain carries TRBV7-2 and TRBJ2-3; no reliable D call. Trimming left V 5 bases short and J 2 bases short, with 11 bases between. The CDR3 spans 14 residues. Germline-derived CDR1 and CDR2 are SGHTA and FQGNSA. CDR3 bases: TGTGCCAGCAGCACCTACCTGAACACAGATACGCAGTATTTT. Translation: CASSTYLNTDTQYF.

This clone was picked up a small number of times. The V and J genes are TRBV28 and TRBJ2-1; maybe TRBD2 (6 bases). CDR1 and CDR2 from the germline V gene are MDHEN and SYDVKM. The CDR3 contains 14 residues. The V and J ends lost 7 bases and 4 bases respectively, with 14 bases between them. CDR3 protein: CASIPREIYNEQFF. In DNA form, the CDR3 reads TGTGCCAGCATCCCACGGGAGATATACAATGAGCAGTTCTTC.

The V call is TRBV3-1 (or the pseudogene TRBV3-2), the J call TRBJ2-5; 9 nucleotides align to TRBD2. This CDR3 is built from 18 residues. V lost 1 base and J lost 2; bases outside the gene matches: 11. Germline assignment: CDR1 LGHDT and CDR2 YNNKEL (reference sequence). The CDR3 nucleotides are TGTGCCAGCAGCCAAGCTAGGCCTTGGCTAGCGGGACAAGAGACCCAGTACTTC. Its translation is CASSQARPWLAGQETQYF.

V usage is TRBV27 and J usage is TRBJ1-5, with a possible D match to TRBD1 (6 bases). The CDR3 covers 16 residues. Trimming pared 2 bases from V and 1 base from J, leaving 12 bases between. Germline V gene data show CDR1 as MNHEY and CDR2 as SMNVEV (reference sequence). The CDR3, as DNA: TGTGCCAGCAGTTTAGGGGGGGGCGCCAGCAATCAGCCCCAGCATTTT. This translates into CASSLGGGASNQPQHF.

The DNA for the CDR3 is TGCGCCAGCAGCCAACTAGGACTAGCGGGATACAATGAGCAGTTCTTC. It codes for CASSQLGLAGYNEQFF. This chain uses TRBV4-1 with TRBJ2-1; 12 nucleotides agree with TRBD2. The CDR3 covers 16 residues. CDR1 and CDR2 from the germline V gene are MGHRA and YSYEKL. V trimming: 2 bases; J trimming: 4 bases; junction bases outside the gene matches: 3.

The chain uses TRBV5-1 and TRBJ2-3; perhaps TRBD2 as D (6 bases). Trimming cost V 1 base and J 1 base, with 13 bases left between them. Germline-derived CDR1 and CDR2 are SGHRS and YFSETQ. The CDR3 totals 16 residues. The CDR3 nucleotides are TGCGCCAGCAGCTTGATTGGAGGGAAAGGCACAGATACGCAGTATTTT. As protein: CASSLIGGKGTDTQYF.

J is TRBJ2-5 and V is TRBV5-1; 10 bases are a match to TRBD2. This CDR3 spans 16 amino acids. After removal of 5 bases from V and 5 bases from J, the junction contained 12 bases not matched to a gene. Germline CDR1 reads SGHRS; CDR2 reads YFSETQ. The CDR3 nucleotides read TGCGCCAGCAGTCAGGACCCAGCGGGAGGGTCTGAGACCCAGTACTTC. Amino acid sequence: CASSQDPAGGSETQYF.

The rearrangement links TRBV4-2 to TRBJ2-1; 11 bases are shared with TRBD1. The CDR3 is made up of 15 amino acids. V trimming: 6 bases; J trimming: 5 bases; junction bases outside the gene matches: 6. In germline, CDR1 is LGHNA, CDR2 YNFKEQ. The CDR3 region has the DNA TGTGCCAGCAGAGAAGGACAGGGGGCCAACAATGAGCAGTTCTTC. It specifies CASREGQGANNEQFF.

The V call is TRBV6-5, the J call TRBJ1-2, with D possibly TRBD1 on 6 matching bases. Germline-derived CDR1 and CDR2 are MNHEY and SVGAGI. V gave up 3 bases and J gave up 3 bases, with 14 bases separating them. This CDR3 comprises 15 residues. The CDR3 protein is CASSYSGRGYYGYTF. The CDR3 DNA is TGTGCCAGCAGTTATTCGGGAAGGGGGTACTATGGCTACACCTTC.

The V gene is TRBV19, the J gene TRBJ1-3, with 8 bases identical to TRBD1. Trimming removed 6 bases from V and 1 base from J; junction bases left unmatched: 8. Per the germline V gene, CDR1 is LNHDA and CDR2 is SQIVND (reference sequence). This CDR3 contains 16 residues. CDR3 bases: TGTGCCAGTAGGGAGACAGGGGTCTTGTCTGGAAACACCATATATTTT. Translated, it gives CASRETGVLSGNTIYF.